This T cell receptor beta chain originates from a study of human T cells and chemical hapten exposure. About the research overall: DPC 0.01% went on the upper back by patch test, with reading at 6 days.

Time point: pre-sensitization, week 0. Documented treatment: therapeutic diphenylcyclopropenone sensitization with weekly scalp DPC. In its sample, this clonotype was seen a few times. Its target is unknown. Study-level findings and limits: TCRs whose frequency exceeded 1 in 1000 remained the same following DPC sensitization.

Trimming removed 7 bases from V and 2 bases from J; junction bases left unmatched: 7. There are 14 residues in the CDR3. Germline CDR1 SNHLY, CDR2 FYNNEI. In the original processing: Between 23,224 and 690,600 TCRs appeared in each sample, and the median stood at about 100,000. TCRdb used MiXCR to reprocess the RACE reads, holding one entry per CDR3 protein. The V and J calls reflect TCRdb's pipeline rather than the authors' work. The sample consists of 250,000 to 300,000 distinct CDR3 sequences, roughly 7.4% of them appearing once. This receptor was identified in a man between 18 and 29 years old with alopecia areata. Some clones in this sample may be carry-over from other donors' samples. The V and J genes are TRBV2 and TRBJ2-7; 8 bases agree with TRBD1. Sample: whole blood, taken in connection with sensitization to the hapten diphenylcyclopropenone (DPC). This chain's CDR3 is CASKAGTGTYEQYF. CDR3 bases: TGTGCCAGCAAGGCCGGGACAGGAACCTACGAGCAGTACTTC.